The next 19 T cell receptor beta chains were all read from a single sample in a study of blood T cell repertoires in COVID-19 (dated by TCRdb to the early 2020s). Library creation used the immunoSEQ multiplex PCR assay. The clones in this table, taken by TCRdb from immuneACCESS, are in-frame only. Not every clone is retained; where verified, under half of the shortfall comes from an unresolved V gene, and the cause of the rest is unknown. A total of around 250,000 clones appear in this sample, almost 85% of them only once. The ten largest clones capture around 2% of the sample. Sequenced input: peripheral blood. These receptor sequences come from an elderly woman with acute or convalescent COVID-19.

The V and J genes are TRBV5-6 and TRBJ1-2; D is perhaps TRBD1 (6 bases). The CDR3 has 13 residues. The V end lost 2 bases, the J end lost 2 bases, and 7 bases lay between the germline ends. Germline CDR1 SGHDT, CDR2 YYEEEE. Here the CDR3 reads CASSFGQNYGYTF. The CDR3 DNA follows: TGTGCCAGCAGCTTTGGACAGAACTATGGCTACACCTTC.

The genes are TRBV7-8 and TRBJ2-3, with 8 bases lining up with TRBD2. Germline V gene sequence: CDR1 SGHVS, CDR2 FQNEAQ. V was pared by 1 base and J by 2 bases, with 5 bases of the junction left unmatched. CDR3 length equals 16 residues. The CDR3 spells CASSLGSGVDTDTQYF. The CDR3 DNA sequence: TGTGCCAGCAGCTTAGGTAGCGGGGTAGACACAGATACGCAGTATTTT.

This clone came up once. The chain joins TRBV15 to TRBJ1-6, with D unclear. The CDR3 runs to 16 residues. Germline CDR1 LNHNV, CDR2 YYDKDF (reference sequence). V lost 1 base and J 0 bases, leaving 7 bases between the germline ends. The CDR3 coding sequence is TGTGCCACCAGCAGAGGGAGGAGCTCCTATAATTCACCCCTCCACTTT. Protein: CATSRGRSSYNSPLHF.

J is TRBJ2-5 and V is TRBV5-4; 9 bases match TRBD2. The CDR3 contains 14 residues. V was pared by 5 bases and J by 5 bases, with 7 bases of the junction left unmatched. CDR1 is SGHNT, CDR2 YYREEE, per germline (reference sequence). DNA for the CDR3: TGTGCCAGCAGGGCGGGGGGGCCAGGCGAGACCCAGTACTTC. Its protein product is CASRAGGPGETQYF. Based on the CDR3 plus reference TRBV5-4 and TRBJ2-5, the full variable domain is ETGVTQSPTHLIKTRGQQVTLRCSSQSGHNTVSWYQQALGQGPQFIFQYYREEENGRGNFPPRFSGLQFPNYSSELNVNALELDDSALYLCASRAGGPGETQYFGPGTRLLVL.

This rearrangement joins TRBV24-1 to TRBJ2-3; perhaps TRBD2 as D (5 bases). The ends were cut back, 5 bases at V and 2 bases at J, with 10 bases in the middle. CDR1 KGHDR and CDR2 SFDVKD come from the germline V gene. The CDR3 consists of 14 residues. The CDR3 sequence: CATSAEGHTDTQYF. DNA of the CDR3: TGTGCCACCAGTGCTGAGGGTCACACAGATACGCAGTATTTT.

This clone was recorded once. This chain uses TRBV19 with TRBJ2-3, with 8 bases aligning to TRBD2. This CDR3 spans 15 amino acids. With V trimmed by 2 bases and J by 5 bases, 6 bases remained unmatched. Germline V gives CDR1 LNHDA, CDR2 SQIVND (reference sequence). The CDR3 sequence is CASSIMGSGGDTQYF. The CDR3 DNA sequence: TGTGCCAGTAGTATAATGGGGAGCGGGGGAGATACGCAGTATTTT.

CDR3 protein: CATSRGGRVQPQHF. In DNA, the CDR3 is TGTGCCACCAGCAGGGGGGGGCGGGTCCAGCCCCAGCATTTT. This chain links TRBV15 with TRBJ1-5; possible D gene TRBD1, 6 bases. CDR3 size: 14 residues. The V end lost 3 bases, the J end lost 7 bases, and 13 bases lay between the germline ends. The V gene's germline CDR1 is LNHNV and CDR2 YYDKDF (reference sequence).

In the case of this clone: Additional DNA sequences in this sample encode the identical CDR3. The chain carries TRBV4-2 and TRBJ1-4, with TRBD1 matching 9 bases. Trimming at V came to 4 bases and at J to 8 bases, leaving 8 bases not matched to a gene. The CDR3 length is 15 residues. Germline V gene data show CDR1 as LGHNA and CDR2 as YNFKEQ. CDR3 protein: CASSLTGGVGEKLFF. The CDR3 coding sequence is TGTGCCAGCAGCCTCACAGGGGGCGTCGGGGAAAAACTGTTTTTT.

The genes are TRBV11-3 and TRBJ2-5; 15 bases line up with TRBD2. CDR1 and CDR2 (germline): SGHNT, YENEEA. The CDR3 loop spans 16 amino acids. V shed 4 bases and J 2 bases; nucleotides not matched to a gene: 2. CDR3 sequence reads: CASSSGTSGRQETQYF. DNA for the CDR3: TGTGCCAGCAGCTCCGGGACTAGCGGGAGGCAAGAGACCCAGTACTTC.

In DNA form, the CDR3 reads TGTGCCAGCAGCCAAGCTTCGGCAGGGGGGTCCTACAATGAGCAGTTCTTC. Encoded protein: CASSQASAGGSYNEQFF. The V and J genes are TRBV4-2 and TRBJ2-1; weak D call: TRBD1 (7 bases). Germline CDR1 and CDR2: LGHNA and YNFKEQ. The CDR3 loop spans 17 amino acids. V lost 1 base and J lost 1, with 14 bases in between.

This clone was recorded a few times. This sequence joins TRBV28 and TRBJ1-2; TRBD1 agrees at 10 bases. The junction had 5 bases not matched to a gene; V was cut back by 6 bases and J by 7 bases. Germline V CDR1 and CDR2: MDHEN, SYDVKM. This CDR3 has 13 residues. CDR3 residues: CASRGQGWTGYTF. As DNA, the CDR3 is TGTGCCAGCAGGGGACAGGGGTGGACTGGCTACACCTTC.

This clone has only a few counts. The V and J genes are TRBV9 and TRBJ1-2; D gene ambiguous. This CDR3 is 11 amino acids long. V lost 6 bases to trimming and J lost 8 bases, with 11 bases between them. Germline CDR1 is SGDLS and CDR2 is YYNGEE. The CDR3 nucleotides are TGTGCCAGCACTTCCAGTTCCGGCTACACCTTC. Protein product: CASTSSSGYTF.

This clone has only a few counts. For the CDR3, the DNA is TGCGCCAGCAGTCTTTTCAGCGGGAGAGGGTCCTACGAGCAGTACTTC. Translated: CASSLFSGRGSYEQYF. The rearrangement links TRBV23-1 to TRBJ2-7; 8 nucleotides line up with TRBD2. TRBV23-1 is an open reading frame, and its role is uncertain. Trimming took 4 bases from V and 1 from J; bases not matched to a gene: 9. The CDR3 is 16 residues long.

The gene calls are TRBV30 and TRBJ1-3; TRBD1 aligns across 9 bases. With V trimmed by 4 bases and J by 3 bases, 7 bases remained unmatched. This CDR3 is built from 15 residues. Per the germline V gene, CDR1 is GTSNPN and CDR2 is SVGIG (reference sequence). CDR3 sequence: CAWTAGQGGGNTIYF. The CDR3 nucleotides are TGTGCCTGGACCGCGGGACAGGGCGGTGGAAACACCATATATTTT.

The chain is built from TRBV19 and TRBJ2-3; 8 nucleotides line up with TRBD1. The CDR3 has 13 amino acids. V gave up 8 bases and J gave up 6 bases; unmatched junction bases: 7. Germline V gives CDR1 LNHDA, CDR2 SQIVND (reference sequence). The CDR3 spells CASDQGAGDTQYF. Written as DNA, the CDR3 is TGTGCCAGTGACCAGGGGGCCGGGGATACGCAGTATTTT.

The chain carries TRBV7-2 and TRBJ2-5, with D possibly TRBD1 on 6 matching bases. Trimming shortened V by 6 bases and J by 4 bases, and 6 bases separated the two germline ends. The CDR3 is 11 amino acids. CDR1 is SGHTA and CDR2 is FQGNSA in the germline V gene. CDR3 bases: TGTGCCAGCAGACAGGGAGAGACCCAGTACTTC. It translates to CASRQGETQYF.

The V gene is TRBV19, the J gene TRBJ1-3; D is unclear. Per germline, CDR1 LNHDA and CDR2 SQIVND (reference sequence). Trimming removed 5 bases from V and 0 bases from J, with 20 bases in between. This CDR3 comprises 18 residues. For the CDR3, the DNA is TGTGCCAGTAGTCTTTTCCAACGAGAGGCGAGCTCTGGAAACACCATATATTTT. Residues: CASSLFQREASSGNTIYF.

V gene TRBV6-6 combines with J gene TRBJ1-1, with a possible D match to TRBD1 (5 bases). CDR3 length: 13 amino acids. V gave up 6 bases and J gave up 1 base, with 9 bases separating them. Per germline, CDR1 MNHNY and CDR2 SVGAGI (reference sequence). DNA of the CDR3: TGTGCCAGCAGCACCACAGGGAACACTGAAGCTTTCTTT. This translates into CASSTTGNTEAFF.

The chain combines TRBV28 with TRBJ2-7, with TRBD1 matching over 9 bases. Germline V gives CDR1 MDHEN, CDR2 SYDVKM. V lost 7 bases to trimming and J lost 2 bases; unmatched junction nucleotides: 6. The CDR3 runs 14 residues. The CDR3, as DNA: TGTGCCAGCATCTCCGGGACAGGGACCTACGAGCAGTACTTC. Encoded protein: CASISGTGTYEQYF.